This T cell receptor (beta chain) came from a study of cytomegalovirus exposure and HLA in healthy donors. V gave up 6 bases and J gave up 2 bases, with 6 bases separating them. CDR1 and CDR2 (germline): MNHEY, SMNVEV (reference sequence). The CDR3 runs 12 residues. 13 Jbeta primers and 60 Vbeta primers were used for the PCR. The data were produced by immunoSEQ multiplex PCR, yet TCRdb's version contains in-frame clones alone and is incomplete. Among 80,000 to 95,000 clones listed, 55% to 75% were seen once. The rearrangement uses TRBV27 and TRBJ2-3; D uncertain. This TCR came from a woman in her 50s in good health and CMV-seropositive. The specimen was PBMCs. This chain's CDR3 is CASRATTDTQYF. For the CDR3, the DNA is TGTGCCAGCAGGGCAACCACAGATACGCAGTATTTT.